This TCR beta chain derives from a study of cytomegalovirus exposure and HLA in healthy donors. V lost 3 bases, J lost 4 bases, and 7 bases stayed unmatched. This CDR3 contains 17 residues. CDR1 SGHDT and CDR2 YYEEEE come from the germline V gene. The primer mix had 60 Vbeta and 13 Jbeta primers. In the authors' workflow: As a later analysis found, there were 80 million to 90 million unique TCR beta chains, of which roughly 11 million were shared. Repertoires were generated with immunoSEQ multiplex PCR, while TCRdb's copy carries only in-frame clones and drops some. V and J calls and clone size are those listed in that table; D and trimming were worked out from the DNA. In total, the table holds 150,000 to 200,000 clones.

The chain couples TRBV5-6 to TRBJ1-4; 12 bases agree with TRBD1. Specimen: PBMCs. This receptor was obtained from a man in his thirties or forties in good health and CMV-seronegative. The CDR3 DNA reads as TGTGCCAGCAGCTGGGACAGGGGGCGCCCCGATAATGAAAAACTGTTTTTT. Translating gives CASSWDRGRPDNEKLFF.